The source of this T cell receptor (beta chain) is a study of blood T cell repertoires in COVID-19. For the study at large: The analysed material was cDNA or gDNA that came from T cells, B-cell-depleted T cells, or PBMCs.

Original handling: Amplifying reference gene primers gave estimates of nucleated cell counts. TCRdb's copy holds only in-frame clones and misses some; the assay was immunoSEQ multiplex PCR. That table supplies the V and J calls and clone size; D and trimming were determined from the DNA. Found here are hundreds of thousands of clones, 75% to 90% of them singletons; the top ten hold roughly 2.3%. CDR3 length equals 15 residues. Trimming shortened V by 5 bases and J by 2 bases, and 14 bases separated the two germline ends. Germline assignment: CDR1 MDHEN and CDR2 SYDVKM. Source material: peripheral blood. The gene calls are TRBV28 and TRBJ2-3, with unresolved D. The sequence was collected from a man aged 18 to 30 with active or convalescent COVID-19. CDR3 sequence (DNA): TGTGCCAGCAGTCCCCTCGTAACTGACACAGATACGCAGTATTTT. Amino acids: CASSPLVTDTDTQYF.